This T cell receptor beta chain was documented in a study of vaccination effects on CD4 cells after COVID-19. A remark on this clone: Its specificity is unknown.

This CDR3 contains 14 residues. Trimming removed 4 bases from V and 0 bases from J, with 8 bases in between. Per the germline V gene, CDR1 is ENHRY and CDR2 is SYGVKD. Isolating CD4+ T cells followed approximately 10 days of culture. Nucleocapsid antibody tests were negative, and the vaccine recipients had no prior SARS-CoV-2 infection. Assay: immunoSEQ multiplex PCR; the TCRdb copy retains only in-frame clones and omits some. The table shows tens of thousands of clones, with approximately 61% occurring only once. Sequencing was performed on CD4+ T cells from PBMCs cultured without peptide, taken before COVID-19 vaccination. The sequence was collected from a human donor who received a COVID-19 vaccine. The rearrangement links TRBV10-3 to TRBJ2-3; no clear D gene. The CDR3 loop reads CAISVVGSTDTQYF. The CDR3 nucleotides read TGTGCCATCAGTGTCGTCGGGAGCACAGATACGCAGTATTTT.